This entry features one T cell receptor (beta chain) sequence. The data derive from a study of control samples from healthy donors and cancer patients. The CDR3 spans 18 residues. V lost 0 bases and J 5 bases, leaving 22 bases between the germline ends. Germline CDR1 is MGHRA and CDR2 is YSYEKL. TCRdb's table, derived via immunoSEQ multiplex PCR, lists solely in-frame clones and lacks some. There are 150,000 to 200,000 clones in the sample; 90% to 95% occur only once, and more than 1.3% lies in the top ten. The receptor was derived from a man between 25 and 39 years old in good health. The chain joins TRBV4-1 to TRBJ1-2, with D maybe TRBD1 (6 bases). Sequencing used blood. CDR3 region: CASSQDMGGLSQGYGYTF. In DNA, the CDR3 is TGCGCCAGCAGCCAAGATATGGGGGGGCTATCTCAAGGGTATGGCTACACCTTC.